This TCR beta chain was recovered during a study of CD8 T cells in ankylosing spondylitis (dated by TCRdb to about 2017). Background on the whole study: To find TCR variants linked to disease, the study profiled T cell receptor beta repertoires in ankylosing spondylitis patients and healthy donors. The full study cohort comprised approximately 23 ankylosing spondylitis patients and roughly 100 healthy donors. Samples of peripheral blood were taken, and for ankylosing spondylitis patients, synovial fluid was collected as well.

The listed sequencing device is Illumina HiSeq 2500. Quantitative 5'-RACE with molecular barcodes was the method used to prepare the TCR beta libraries. The authors processed their data as follows. To identify disease-linked TCR variants, a new computational method was used, one built on a probabilistic model of VDJ rearrangement. TCRdb reworked the public reads: Q25 trimming with fastp, MiXCR clone assembly, productive beta chains retained. One record per CDR3 amino acid sequence lists the most common genes and DNA. The V and J calls shown here were made by TCRdb, not taken from the authors' results. For this sample the table gives roughly 230,000 distinct CDR3 sequences, of which roughly a tenth were detected only once. The top ten clones comprise 2% to 3% of the sample. Cut back by 2 bases and 0 bases, the V and J ends lie 9 bases apart. The CDR3 measures 15 amino acids from cysteine to phenylalanine. CDR3 DNA is the only sequence kept; it has 45 bases, read in frame from the first base. The germline V gene (reference sequence) specifies SGHKS as CDR1 and YYEKEE as CDR2.

What the research found in general, with its limitations: A CD8+ phenotype was shown by the disease-linked clones, which were found at relatively low frequencies in peripheral blood. Blood from ankylosing spondylitis patients appeared to be characterized by a TCR beta motif composed of roughly eight highly homologous amino acid variants. Some of the motif variants had been reported before in the synovial fluid and blood of reactive arthritis patients, a finding that suggests common disease-initiation mechanisms. The disease-linked clones were reported to be significantly enriched in matched synovial fluid samples from ankylosing spondylitis patients.

This clonotype was seen only a few times. Its target antigen remains unknown. Per-base qualities were not stored, and no clone one base away is much larger. The clonotype was recovered from a male donor with ankylosing spondylitis or in good health (not recorded which). The rearranged segments are TRBV5-5 and TRBJ2-1; the D segment could be TRBD2, given 5 matching bases. The sample was blood, either unsorted or a sorted T cell fraction (not recorded which). The CDR3 region reads CASSFGESSYNEQFF. The nucleotide sequence is given as TGTGCCAGCAGCTTCGGGGAGAGCTCCTACAATGAGCAGTTCTTC.